Listed here is a single T cell receptor (beta chain). The V segment lost 0 bases and the J segment 3 bases; nucleotides outside the gene matches: 8. Germline V CDR1 and CDR2: SGHNT, YYREEE (reference sequence). The CDR3 is 17 amino acids. This entry comes from a study of blood T cell repertoires in COVID-19. Study information: In each case, the material was cDNA or gDNA derived from T cells, B-cell-depleted T cells, or PBMCs.

Measured with immunoSEQ multiplex PCR; TCRdb has only the in-frame clones, and not every one. The sample holds roughly 250,000 clones; roughly 90% are singletons and the top ten take around 0.88%. The receptor was isolated from a man aged 30 to 39 with acute or convalescent COVID-19. The rearrangement links TRBV5-4 to TRBJ2-3; 9 nucleotides align to TRBD2. What was sequenced was peripheral blood. The CDR3 here is CASSLGAPGLATDTQYF. The CDR3 DNA sequence: TGTGCCAGCAGCTTGGGGGCCCCGGGACTAGCAACAGATACGCAGTATTTT.